This entry is about one T cell receptor (beta chain). Its antigen is undetermined. This sample is drawn from a study of T cells in Graves' hyperthyroidism and ophthalmopathy. Study-level findings and limits: Progression to ophthalmopathy was predicted a median of about six months early. Most thyroid clonotypes with frequency above 0.001 were detected in blood.

The germline V gene encodes CDR1 SGHKS and CDR2 YYEKEE (reference sequence). The CDR3 is made up of 15 amino acids. The V end lost 0 bases, the J end lost 4 bases, and 14 bases lay between the germline ends. Regions amplified from RNA transcripts were the TCR beta CDR3 regions. An initial round of RT-PCR targeting the TCR CDR3 relied on the HTBI primer set. TCRdb reprocessed the multiplex PCR reads via MiXCR and lists one record per CDR3 protein. The sample has around 200,000 distinct CDR3 sequences, about 17% seen once. The hyperthyroidism patients had all been newly diagnosed, and their disease duration was under 2 months. Their ages ranged from 18 to 65 years. Orbital computed tomography, thyroid ultrasound, serum thyroxine and TRAb, and clinical symptoms together informed the diagnoses.

The chain links TRBV5-5 to TRBJ2-7; D gene uncertain. This clonotype was sampled from a man aged 40-50 years with Graves' hyperthyroidism. The sequenced sample consisted of blood. The CDR3 loop is CASSLGPMAAYEQYF. The CDR3 DNA reads as TGTGCCAGCAGCTTGGGACCCATGGCGGCGTACGAGCAGTACTTC.